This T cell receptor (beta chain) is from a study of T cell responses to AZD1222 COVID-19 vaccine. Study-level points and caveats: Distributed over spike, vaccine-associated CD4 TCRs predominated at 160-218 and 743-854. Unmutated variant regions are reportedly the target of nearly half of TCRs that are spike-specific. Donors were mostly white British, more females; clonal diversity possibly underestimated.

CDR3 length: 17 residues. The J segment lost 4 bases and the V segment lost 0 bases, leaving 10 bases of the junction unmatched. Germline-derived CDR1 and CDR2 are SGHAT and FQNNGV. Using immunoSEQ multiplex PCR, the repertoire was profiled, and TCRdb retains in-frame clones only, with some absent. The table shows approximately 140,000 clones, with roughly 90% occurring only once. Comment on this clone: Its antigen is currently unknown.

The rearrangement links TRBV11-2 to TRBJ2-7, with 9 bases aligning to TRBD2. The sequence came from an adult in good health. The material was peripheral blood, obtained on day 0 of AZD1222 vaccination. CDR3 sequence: CASSLEPYSGSKYEQYF. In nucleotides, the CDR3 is TGTGCCAGCAGCTTAGAACCCTATAGCGGGAGCAAATACGAGCAGTACTTC.